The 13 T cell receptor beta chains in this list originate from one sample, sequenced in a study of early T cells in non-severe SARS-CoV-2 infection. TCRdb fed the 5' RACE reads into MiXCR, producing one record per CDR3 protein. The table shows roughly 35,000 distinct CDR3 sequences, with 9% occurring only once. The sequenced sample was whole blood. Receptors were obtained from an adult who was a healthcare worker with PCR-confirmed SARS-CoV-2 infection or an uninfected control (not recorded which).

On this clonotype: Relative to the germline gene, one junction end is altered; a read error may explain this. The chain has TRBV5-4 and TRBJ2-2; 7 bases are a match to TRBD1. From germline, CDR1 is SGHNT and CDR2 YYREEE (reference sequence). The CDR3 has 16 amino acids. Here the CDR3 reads CVSSPPGQMNTGELFF. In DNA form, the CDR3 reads TGTGTCAGCAGTCCTCCGGGACAGATGAACACCGGGGAGCTGTTTTTT. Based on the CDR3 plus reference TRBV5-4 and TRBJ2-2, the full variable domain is ETGVTQSPTHLIKTRGQQVTLRCSSQSGHNTVSWYQQALGQGPQFIFQYYREEENGRGNFPPRFSGLQFPNYSSELNVNALELDDSALYLCVSSPPGQMNTGELFFGEGSRLTVL.

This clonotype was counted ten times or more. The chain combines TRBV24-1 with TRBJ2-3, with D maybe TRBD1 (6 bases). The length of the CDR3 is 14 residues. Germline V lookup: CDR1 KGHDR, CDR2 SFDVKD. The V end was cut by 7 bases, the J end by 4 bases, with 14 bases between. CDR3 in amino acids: CATSSRGPADTQYF. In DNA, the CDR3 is TGTGCCACCAGCTCCAGGGGCCCCGCAGATACGCAGTATTTT.

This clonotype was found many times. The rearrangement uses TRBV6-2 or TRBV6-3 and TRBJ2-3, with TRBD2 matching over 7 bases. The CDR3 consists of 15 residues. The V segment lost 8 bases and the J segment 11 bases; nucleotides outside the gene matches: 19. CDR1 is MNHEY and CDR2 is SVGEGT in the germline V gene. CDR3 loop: CASLKGRAPPSGQYF. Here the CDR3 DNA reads TGTGCCAGCCTCAAGGGGAGGGCCCCCCCTTCGGGGCAGTATTTT.

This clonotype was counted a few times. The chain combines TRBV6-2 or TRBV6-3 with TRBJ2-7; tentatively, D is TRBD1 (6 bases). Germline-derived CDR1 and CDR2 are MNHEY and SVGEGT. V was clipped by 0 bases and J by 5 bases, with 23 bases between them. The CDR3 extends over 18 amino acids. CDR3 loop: CASSYSRFTGTPAHEQYF. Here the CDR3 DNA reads TGTGCCAGCAGTTACTCCAGGTTCACAGGGACCCCGGCACACGAGCAGTACTTC.

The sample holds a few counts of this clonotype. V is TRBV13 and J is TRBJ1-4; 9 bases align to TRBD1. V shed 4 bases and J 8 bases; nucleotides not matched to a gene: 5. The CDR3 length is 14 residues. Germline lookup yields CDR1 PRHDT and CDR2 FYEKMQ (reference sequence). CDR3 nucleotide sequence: TGTGCCAGCAGCTCCGGACAGGGGTTAGAAAAACTGTTTTTT. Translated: CASSSGQGLEKLFF.

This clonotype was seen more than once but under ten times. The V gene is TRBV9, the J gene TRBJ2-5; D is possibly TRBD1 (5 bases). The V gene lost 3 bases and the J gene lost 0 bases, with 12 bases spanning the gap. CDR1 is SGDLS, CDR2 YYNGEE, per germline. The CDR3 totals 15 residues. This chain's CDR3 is CASSGTGSYQETQYF. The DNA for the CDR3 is TGTGCCAGCAGCGGTACAGGATCGTACCAAGAGACCCAGTACTTC.

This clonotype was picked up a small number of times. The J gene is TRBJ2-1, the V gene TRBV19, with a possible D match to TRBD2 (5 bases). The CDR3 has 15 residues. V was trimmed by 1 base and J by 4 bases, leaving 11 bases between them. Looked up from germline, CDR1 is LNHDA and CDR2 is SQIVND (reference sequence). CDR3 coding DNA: TGTGCCAGTAGTATAGTTCGAGCGGAGTACAATGAGCAGTTCTTC. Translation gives CASSIVRAEYNEQFF. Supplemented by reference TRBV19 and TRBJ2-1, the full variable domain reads DGGITQSPKYLFRKEGQNVTLSCEQNLNHDAMYWYRQDPGQGLRLIYYSQIVNDFQKGDIAEGYSVSREKKESFPLTVTSAQKNPTAFYLCASSIVRAEYNEQFFGPGTRLTVL.

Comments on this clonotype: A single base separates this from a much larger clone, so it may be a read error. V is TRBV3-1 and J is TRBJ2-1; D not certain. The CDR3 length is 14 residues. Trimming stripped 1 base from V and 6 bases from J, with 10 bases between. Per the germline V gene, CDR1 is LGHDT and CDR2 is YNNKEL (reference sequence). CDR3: CASSQGEASNEQFF. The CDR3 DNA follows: TGTGCCAGCAGCCAAGGGGAAGCTTCCAATGAGCAGTTCTTC.

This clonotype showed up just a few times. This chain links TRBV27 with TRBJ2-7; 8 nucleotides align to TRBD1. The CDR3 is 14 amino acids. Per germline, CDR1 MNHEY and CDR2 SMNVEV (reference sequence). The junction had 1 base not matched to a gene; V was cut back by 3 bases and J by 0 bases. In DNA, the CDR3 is TGTGCCAGCAGTTTGGACAGGGTCTCCTACGAGCAGTACTTC. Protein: CASSLDRVSYEQYF.

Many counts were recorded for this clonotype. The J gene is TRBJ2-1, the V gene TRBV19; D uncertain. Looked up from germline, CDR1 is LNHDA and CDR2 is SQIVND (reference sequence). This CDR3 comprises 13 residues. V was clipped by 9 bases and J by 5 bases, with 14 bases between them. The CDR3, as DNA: TGTGCCAGCCTCGGACCACTCAACAATGAGCAGTTCTTC. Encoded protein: CASLGPLNNEQFF.

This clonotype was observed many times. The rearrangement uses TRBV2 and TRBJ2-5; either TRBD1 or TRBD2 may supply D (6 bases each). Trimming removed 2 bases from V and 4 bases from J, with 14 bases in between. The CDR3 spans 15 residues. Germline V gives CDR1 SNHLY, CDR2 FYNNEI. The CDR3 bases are TGTGCCAGCAGTGAAAGGGGGGTTGTTAGAGAGACCCAGTACTTC. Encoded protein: CASSERGVVRETQYF.

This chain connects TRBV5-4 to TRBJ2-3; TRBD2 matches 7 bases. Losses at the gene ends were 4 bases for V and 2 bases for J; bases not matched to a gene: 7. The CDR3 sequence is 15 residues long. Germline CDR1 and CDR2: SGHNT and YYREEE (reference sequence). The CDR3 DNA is TGTGCCAGCAGCACCGGGACTACAAACACAGATACGCAGTATTTT. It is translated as CASSTGTTNTDTQYF.

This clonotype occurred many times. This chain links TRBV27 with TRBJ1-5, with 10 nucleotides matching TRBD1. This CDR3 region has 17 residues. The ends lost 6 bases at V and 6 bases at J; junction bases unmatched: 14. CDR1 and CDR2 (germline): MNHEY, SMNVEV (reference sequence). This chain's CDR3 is CASSAPTGTGAPQPQHF. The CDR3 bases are TGTGCCAGCAGCGCTCCCACCGGGACAGGGGCCCCTCAGCCCCAGCATTTT.